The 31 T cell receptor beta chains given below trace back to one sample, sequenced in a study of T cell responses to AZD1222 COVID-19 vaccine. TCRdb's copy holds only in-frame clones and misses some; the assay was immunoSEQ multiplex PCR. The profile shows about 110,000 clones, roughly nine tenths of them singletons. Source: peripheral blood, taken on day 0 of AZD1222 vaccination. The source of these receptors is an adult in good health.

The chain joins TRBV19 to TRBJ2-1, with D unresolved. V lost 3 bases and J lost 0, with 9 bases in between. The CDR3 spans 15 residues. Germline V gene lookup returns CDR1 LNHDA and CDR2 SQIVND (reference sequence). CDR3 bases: TGTGCCAGTAGTATCCCTGAAGCCTCCTACAATGAGCAGTTCTTC. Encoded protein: CASSIPEASYNEQFF.

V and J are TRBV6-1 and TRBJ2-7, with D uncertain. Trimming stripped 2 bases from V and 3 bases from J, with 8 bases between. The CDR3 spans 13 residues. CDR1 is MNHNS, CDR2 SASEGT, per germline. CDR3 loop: CASSEPYHYEQYF. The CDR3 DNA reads TGTGCCAGCAGTGAACCTTACCACTACGAGCAGTACTTC.

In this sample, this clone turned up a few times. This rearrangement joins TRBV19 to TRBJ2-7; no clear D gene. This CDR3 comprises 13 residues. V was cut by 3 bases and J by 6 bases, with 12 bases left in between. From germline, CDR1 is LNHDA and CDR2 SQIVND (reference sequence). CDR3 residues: CASSIGGVSEQYF. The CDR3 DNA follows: TGTGCCAGTAGTATTGGTGGGGTCAGCGAGCAGTACTTC. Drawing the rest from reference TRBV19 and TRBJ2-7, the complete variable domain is DGGITQSPKYLFRKEGQNVTLSCEQNLNHDAMYWYRQDPGQGLRLIYYSQIVNDFQKGDIAEGYSVSREKKESFPLTVTSAQKNPTAFYLCASSIGGVSEQYFGPGTRLTVT.

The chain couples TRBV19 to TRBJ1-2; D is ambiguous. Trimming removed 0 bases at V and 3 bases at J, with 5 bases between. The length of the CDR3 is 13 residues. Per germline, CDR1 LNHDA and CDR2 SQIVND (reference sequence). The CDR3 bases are TGTGCCAGTAGTATAGACGGGCACTATGGCTACACCTTC. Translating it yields CASSIDGHYGYTF.

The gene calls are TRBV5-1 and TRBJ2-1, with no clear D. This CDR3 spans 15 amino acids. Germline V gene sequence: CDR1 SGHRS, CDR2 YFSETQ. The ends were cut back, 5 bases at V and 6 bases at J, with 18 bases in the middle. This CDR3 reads CASRRSIVGGNEQFF. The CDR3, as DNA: TGCGCCAGCAGACGTAGTATTGTGGGCGGCAATGAGCAGTTCTTC. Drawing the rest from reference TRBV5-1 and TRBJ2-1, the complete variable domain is KAGVTQTPRYLIKTRGQQVTLSCSPISGHRSVSWYQQTPGQGLQFLFEYFSETQRNKGNFPGRFSGRQFSNSRSEMNVSTLELGDSALYLCASRRSIVGGNEQFFGPGTRLTVL.

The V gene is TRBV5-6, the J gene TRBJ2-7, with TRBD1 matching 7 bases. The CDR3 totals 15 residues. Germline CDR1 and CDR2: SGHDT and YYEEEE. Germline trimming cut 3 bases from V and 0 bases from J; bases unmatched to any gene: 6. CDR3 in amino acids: CASSSTGASSYEQYF. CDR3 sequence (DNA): TGTGCCAGCAGCTCTACAGGGGCCAGCTCCTACGAGCAGTACTTC. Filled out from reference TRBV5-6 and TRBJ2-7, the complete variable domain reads DAGVTQSPTHLIKTRGQQVTLRCSPKSGHDTVSWYQQALGQGPQFIFQYYEEEERQRGNFPDRFSGHQFPNYSSELNVNALLLGDSALYLCASSSTGASSYEQYFGPGTRLTVT.

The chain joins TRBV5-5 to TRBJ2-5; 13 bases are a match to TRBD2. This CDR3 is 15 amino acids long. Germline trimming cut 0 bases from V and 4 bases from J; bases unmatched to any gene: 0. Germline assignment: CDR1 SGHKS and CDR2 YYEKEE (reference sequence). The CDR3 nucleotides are TGTGCCAGCAGCTTGGGACTAGCGGGAGGAGAGACCCAGTACTTC. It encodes CASSLGLAGGETQYF.

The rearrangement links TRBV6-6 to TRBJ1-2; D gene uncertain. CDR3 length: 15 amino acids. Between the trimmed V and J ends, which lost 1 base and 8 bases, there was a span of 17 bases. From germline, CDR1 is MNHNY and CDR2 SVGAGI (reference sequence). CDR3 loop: CASSYFPQSFEGYTF. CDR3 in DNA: TGTGCCAGCAGTTACTTCCCCCAGAGTTTCGAGGGCTACACCTTC.

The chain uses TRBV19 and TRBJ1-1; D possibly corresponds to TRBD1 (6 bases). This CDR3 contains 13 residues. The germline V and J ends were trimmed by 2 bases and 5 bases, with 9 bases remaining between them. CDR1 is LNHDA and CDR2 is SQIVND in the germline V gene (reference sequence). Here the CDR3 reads CASSIRGRTEAFF. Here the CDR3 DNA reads TGTGCCAGTAGTATAAGGGGGAGGACTGAAGCTTTCTTT.

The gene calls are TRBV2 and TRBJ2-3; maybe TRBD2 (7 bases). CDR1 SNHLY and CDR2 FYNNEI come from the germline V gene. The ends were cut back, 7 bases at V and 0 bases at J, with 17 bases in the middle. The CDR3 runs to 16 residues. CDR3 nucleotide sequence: TGTGCCAGCACCGACCTTGGGAGGGGGAGCACAGATACGCAGTATTTT. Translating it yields CASTDLGRGSTDTQYF.

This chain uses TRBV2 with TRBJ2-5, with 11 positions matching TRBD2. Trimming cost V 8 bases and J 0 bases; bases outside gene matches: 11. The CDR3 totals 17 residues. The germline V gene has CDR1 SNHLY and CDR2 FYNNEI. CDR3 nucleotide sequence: TGTGCCAGCGGTCAAGGGGTAGCGGGAGGGTACCAAGAGACCCAGTACTTC. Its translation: CASGQGVAGGYQETQYF.

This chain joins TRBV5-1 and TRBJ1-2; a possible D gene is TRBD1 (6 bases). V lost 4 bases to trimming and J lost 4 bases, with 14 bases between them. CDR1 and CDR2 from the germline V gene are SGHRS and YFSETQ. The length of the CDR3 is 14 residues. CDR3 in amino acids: CASSIGDTSYGYTF. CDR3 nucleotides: TGCGCCAGCAGCATCGGGGACACTTCCTATGGCTACACCTTC.

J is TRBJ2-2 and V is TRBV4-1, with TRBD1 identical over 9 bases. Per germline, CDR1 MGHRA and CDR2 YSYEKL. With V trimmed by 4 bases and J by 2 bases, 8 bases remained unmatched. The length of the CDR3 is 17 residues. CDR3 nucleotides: TGCGCCAGCAGCCGTACACAGGGGGCCAGCAACACCGGGGAGCTGTTTTTT. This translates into CASSRTQGASNTGELFF.

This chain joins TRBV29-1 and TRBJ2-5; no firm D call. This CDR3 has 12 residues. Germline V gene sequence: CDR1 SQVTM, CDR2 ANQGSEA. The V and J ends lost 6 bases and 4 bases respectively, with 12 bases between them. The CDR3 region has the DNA TGCAGCGTCGCTGGATTTGGAGAGACCCAGTACTTC. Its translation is CSVAGFGETQYF.

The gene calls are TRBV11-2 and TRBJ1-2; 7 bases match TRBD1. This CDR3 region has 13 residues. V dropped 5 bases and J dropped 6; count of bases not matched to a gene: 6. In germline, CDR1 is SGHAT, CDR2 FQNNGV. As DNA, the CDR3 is TGTGCCAGCAGCCTGGACAGGTCGGATGGCTACACCTTC. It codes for CASSLDRSDGYTF.

The CDR3 is CASSSGDVYEQYF. CDR3 DNA sequence: TGCGCCAGCAGCTCCGGCGATGTGTACGAGCAGTACTTC. The V and J genes are TRBV5-1 and TRBJ2-7; D gene ambiguous. V lost 3 bases, J lost 4 bases, and 11 bases lay in between. The CDR3 length is 13 residues. CDR1 is SGHRS, CDR2 YFSETQ, per germline.

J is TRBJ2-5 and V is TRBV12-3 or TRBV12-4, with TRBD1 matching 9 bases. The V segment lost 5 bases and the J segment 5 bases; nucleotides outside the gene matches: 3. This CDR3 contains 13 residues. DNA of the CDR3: TGTGCCAGCAGTAGGGACAGGGCGGAGACCCAGTACTTC. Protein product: CASSRDRAETQYF.

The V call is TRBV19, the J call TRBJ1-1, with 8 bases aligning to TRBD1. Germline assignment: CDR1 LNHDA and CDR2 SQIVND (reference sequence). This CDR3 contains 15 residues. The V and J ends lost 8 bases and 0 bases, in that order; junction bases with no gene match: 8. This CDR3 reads CASVYRGVMNTEAFF. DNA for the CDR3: TGTGCCAGTGTTTACAGGGGGGTGATGAACACTGAAGCTTTCTTT.

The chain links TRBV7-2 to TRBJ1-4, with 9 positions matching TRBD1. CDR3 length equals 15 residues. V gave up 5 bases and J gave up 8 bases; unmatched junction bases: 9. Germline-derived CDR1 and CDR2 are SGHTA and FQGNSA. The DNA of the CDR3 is TGTGCCAGCAGCCTAAGGGGACAGGGCGACGAAAAACTGTTTTTT. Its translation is CASSLRGQGDEKLFF.

The chain's CDR3 is CASSQAQGARPQHF. The DNA of the CDR3 is TGTGCCAGCAGCCAAGCGCAGGGGGCGCGTCCCCAGCATTTT. The chain links TRBV3-1 (or the pseudogene TRBV3-2) to TRBJ1-5, with 8 bases lining up with TRBD1. V gave up 1 base and J gave up 10 bases; unmatched junction bases: 6. The germline CDR1 and CDR2 sequences are LGHDT and YNNKEL (reference sequence). The CDR3 contains 14 residues.

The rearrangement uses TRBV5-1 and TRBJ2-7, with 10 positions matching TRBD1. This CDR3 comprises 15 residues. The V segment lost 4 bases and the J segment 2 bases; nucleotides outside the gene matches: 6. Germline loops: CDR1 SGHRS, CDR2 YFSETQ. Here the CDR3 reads CASSPAGQGAYEQYF. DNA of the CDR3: TGCGCCAGCAGCCCCGCCGGACAGGGGGCCTACGAGCAGTACTTC.

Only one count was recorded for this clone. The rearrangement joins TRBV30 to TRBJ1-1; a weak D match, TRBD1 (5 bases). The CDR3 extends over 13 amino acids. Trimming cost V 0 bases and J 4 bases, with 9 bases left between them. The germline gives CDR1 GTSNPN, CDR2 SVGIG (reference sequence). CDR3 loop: CAWSVRGSTEAFF. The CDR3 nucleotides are TGTGCCTGGAGTGTAAGGGGAAGCACTGAAGCTTTCTTT.

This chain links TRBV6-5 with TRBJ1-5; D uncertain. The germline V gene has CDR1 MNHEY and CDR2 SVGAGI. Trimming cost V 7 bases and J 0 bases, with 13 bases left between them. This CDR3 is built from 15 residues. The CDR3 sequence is CASNPVRDSNQPQHF. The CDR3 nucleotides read TGTGCCAGCAACCCCGTGCGGGATAGCAATCAGCCCCAGCATTTT.

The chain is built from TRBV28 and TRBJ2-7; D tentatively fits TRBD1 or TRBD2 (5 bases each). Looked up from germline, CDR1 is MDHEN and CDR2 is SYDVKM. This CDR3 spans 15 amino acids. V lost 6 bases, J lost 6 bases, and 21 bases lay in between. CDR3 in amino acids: CASSPTHTRGPEQYF. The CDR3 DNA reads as TGTGCCAGCAGCCCAACCCACACTAGGGGCCCCGAGCAGTACTTC.

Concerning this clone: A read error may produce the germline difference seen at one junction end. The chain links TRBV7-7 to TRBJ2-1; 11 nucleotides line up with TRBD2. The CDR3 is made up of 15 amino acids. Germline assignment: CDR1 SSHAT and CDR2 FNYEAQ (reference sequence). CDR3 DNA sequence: TGTGCTAGCAGCCTGGGACTAGCGGAGGGCGATGAGCAGTTCTTC. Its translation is CASSLGLAEGDEQFF.

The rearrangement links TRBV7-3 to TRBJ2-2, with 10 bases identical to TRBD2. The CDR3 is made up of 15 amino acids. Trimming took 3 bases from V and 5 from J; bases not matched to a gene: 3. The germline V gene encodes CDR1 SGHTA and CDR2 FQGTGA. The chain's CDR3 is CASSLGLARTGELFF. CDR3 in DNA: TGTGCCAGCAGCTTGGGACTAGCGAGGACCGGGGAGCTGTTTTTT.

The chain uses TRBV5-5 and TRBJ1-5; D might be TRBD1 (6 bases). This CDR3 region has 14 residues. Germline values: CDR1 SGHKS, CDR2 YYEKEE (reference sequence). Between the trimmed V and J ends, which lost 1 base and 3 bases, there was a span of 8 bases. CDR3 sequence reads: CASSLQGNNQPQHF. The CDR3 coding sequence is TGTGCCAGCAGCTTGCAGGGGAACAATCAGCCCCAGCATTTT. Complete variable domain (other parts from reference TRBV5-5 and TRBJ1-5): DAGVTQSPTHLIKTRGQQVTLRCSPISGHKSVSWYQQVLGQGPQFIFQYYEKEERGRGNFPDRFSARQFPNYSSELNVNALLLGDSALYLCASSLQGNNQPQHFGDGTRLSIL.

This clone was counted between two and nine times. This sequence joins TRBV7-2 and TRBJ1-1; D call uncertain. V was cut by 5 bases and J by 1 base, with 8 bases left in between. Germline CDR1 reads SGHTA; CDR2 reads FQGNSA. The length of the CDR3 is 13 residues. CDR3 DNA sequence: TGTGCCAGCAGCCGCGCTTCGAACACTGAAGCTTTCTTT. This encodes CASSRASNTEAFF.

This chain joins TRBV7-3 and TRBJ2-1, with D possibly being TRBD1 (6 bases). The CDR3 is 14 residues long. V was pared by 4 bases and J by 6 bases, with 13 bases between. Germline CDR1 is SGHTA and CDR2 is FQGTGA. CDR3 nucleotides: TGTGCCAGCAGCTCTCGGAGAGGGGGCAATGAGCAGTTCTTC. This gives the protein CASSSRRGGNEQFF. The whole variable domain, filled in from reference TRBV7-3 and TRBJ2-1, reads GAGVSQTPSNKVTEKGKYVELRCDPISGHTALYWYRQSLGQGPEFLIYFQGTGAADDSGLPNDRFFAVRPEGSVSTLKIQRTERGDSAVYLCASSSRRGGNEQFFGPGTRLTVL.

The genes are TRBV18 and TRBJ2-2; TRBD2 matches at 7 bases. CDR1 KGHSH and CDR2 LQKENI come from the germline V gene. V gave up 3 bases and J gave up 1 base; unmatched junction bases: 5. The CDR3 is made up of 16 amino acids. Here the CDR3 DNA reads TGTGCCAGCTCACCTGGGCGGGAGAGGAACACCGGGGAGCTGTTTTTT. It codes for CASSPGRERNTGELFF. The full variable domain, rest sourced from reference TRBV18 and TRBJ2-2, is NAGVMQNPRHLVRRRGQEARLRCSPMKGHSHVYWYRQLPEEGLKFMVYLQKENIIDESGMPKERFSAEFPKEGPSILRIQQVVRGDSAAYFCASSPGRERNTGELFFGEGSRLTVL.

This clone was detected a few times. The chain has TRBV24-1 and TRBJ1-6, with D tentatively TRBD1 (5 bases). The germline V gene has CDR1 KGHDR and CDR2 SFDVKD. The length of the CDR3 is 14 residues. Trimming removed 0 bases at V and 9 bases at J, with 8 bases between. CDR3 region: CATSDLGASSPLHF. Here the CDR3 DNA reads TGTGCCACCAGTGATTTGGGGGCTAGTTCACCCCTCCACTTT.